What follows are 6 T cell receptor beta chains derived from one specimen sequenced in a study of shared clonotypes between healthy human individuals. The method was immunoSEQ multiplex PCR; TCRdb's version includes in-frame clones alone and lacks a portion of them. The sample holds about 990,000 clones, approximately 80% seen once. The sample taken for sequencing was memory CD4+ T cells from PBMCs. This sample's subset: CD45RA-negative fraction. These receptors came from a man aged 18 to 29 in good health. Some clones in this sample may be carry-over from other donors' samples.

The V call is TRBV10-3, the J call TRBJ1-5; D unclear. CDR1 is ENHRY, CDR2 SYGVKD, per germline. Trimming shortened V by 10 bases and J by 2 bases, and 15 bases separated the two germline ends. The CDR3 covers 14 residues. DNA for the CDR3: TGTGCCACGCGGCCTTACGGAGGCAATCAGCCCCAGCATTTT. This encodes CATRPYGGNQPQHF.

The CDR3 reads CASSLVARLAGVTDTQYF. The DNA for the CDR3 is TGTGCCAGCAGCTTAGTCGCCCGGCTAGCGGGTGTCACAGATACGCAGTATTTT. This chain uses TRBV7-2 with TRBJ2-3; 8 nucleotides align to TRBD2. The CDR3 spans 18 residues. V dropped 1 base and J dropped 2; count of bases not matched to a gene: 11. CDR1 and CDR2 from the germline V gene are SGHTA and FQGNSA.

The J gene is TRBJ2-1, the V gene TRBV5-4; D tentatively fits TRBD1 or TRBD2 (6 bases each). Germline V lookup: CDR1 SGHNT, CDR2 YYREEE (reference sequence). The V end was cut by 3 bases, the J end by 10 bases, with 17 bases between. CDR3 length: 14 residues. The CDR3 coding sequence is TGTGCCAGCAGCTCACCCCTACAAGGGGGGGAGCAGTTCTTC. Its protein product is CASSSPLQGGEQFF.

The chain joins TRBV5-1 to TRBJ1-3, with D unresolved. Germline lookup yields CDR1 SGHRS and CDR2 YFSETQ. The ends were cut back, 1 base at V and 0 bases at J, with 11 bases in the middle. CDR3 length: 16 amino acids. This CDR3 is CASSLMGIHSGNTIYF. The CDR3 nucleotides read TGCGCCAGCAGCTTGATGGGTATCCACTCTGGAAACACCATATATTTT. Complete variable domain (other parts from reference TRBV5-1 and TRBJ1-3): KAGVTQTPRYLIKTRGQQVTLSCSPISGHRSVSWYQQTPGQGLQFLFEYFSETQRNKGNFPGRFSGRQFSNSRSEMNVSTLELGDSALYLCASSLMGIHSGNTIYFGEGSWLTVV.

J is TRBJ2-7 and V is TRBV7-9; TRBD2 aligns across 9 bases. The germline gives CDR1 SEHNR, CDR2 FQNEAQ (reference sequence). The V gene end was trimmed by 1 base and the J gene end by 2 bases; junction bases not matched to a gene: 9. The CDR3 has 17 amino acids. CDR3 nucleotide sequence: TGTGCCAGCAGCTTAGGTTCCGGGGCGGGAGGGCCCTACGAGCAGTACTTC. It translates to CASSLGSGAGGPYEQYF.

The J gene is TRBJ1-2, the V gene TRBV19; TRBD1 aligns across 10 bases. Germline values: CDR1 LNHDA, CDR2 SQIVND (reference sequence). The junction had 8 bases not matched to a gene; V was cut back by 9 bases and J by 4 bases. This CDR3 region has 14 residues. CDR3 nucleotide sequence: TGTGCCAGCCGTCCGGGACAGGGGTTCTATGGCTACACCTTC. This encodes CASRPGQGFYGYTF.